This T cell receptor beta chain derives from a study of spatial heterogeneity in lung cancer. At the level of the study: Each time, sequencing found more beta-chain sequences than alpha-chain sequences. More than nine raw reads, on average, carried each unique TCR and UMI combination.

Overall study findings and caveats: Ubiquitous expanded tumor TCRs appeared in blood more at resection than follow-up.

Single TCR cDNA molecules each had their own unique molecular identifier. TCRdb re-analysed the 5' RACE reads in MiXCR, keeping a single row per CDR3 protein. The table has over 50,000 distinct CDR3 sequences, 8% to 9% seen once. Regarding time point: sample taken at primary tumor resection. No cell sorting; template was whole RNA from tumor, lung tissue or PBMC. This clonotype appeared a few times. What it binds is not known. The sample here was PBMCs, taken at surgery. This TCR was recovered from a female donor with early-stage non-small cell lung cancer.

The DNA of the CDR3 is TGTGCCAGCAGCTTTCAGGGAGCCACTGAAGCTTTCTTT. Residues: CASSFQGATEAFF. The rearrangement links TRBV5-5 to TRBJ1-1; weak D call: TRBD1 (5 bases). Germline values: CDR1 SGHKS, CDR2 YYEKEE (reference sequence). V shed 2 bases and J shed 4 bases, with 9 bases lying between them. This CDR3 is 13 amino acids long.